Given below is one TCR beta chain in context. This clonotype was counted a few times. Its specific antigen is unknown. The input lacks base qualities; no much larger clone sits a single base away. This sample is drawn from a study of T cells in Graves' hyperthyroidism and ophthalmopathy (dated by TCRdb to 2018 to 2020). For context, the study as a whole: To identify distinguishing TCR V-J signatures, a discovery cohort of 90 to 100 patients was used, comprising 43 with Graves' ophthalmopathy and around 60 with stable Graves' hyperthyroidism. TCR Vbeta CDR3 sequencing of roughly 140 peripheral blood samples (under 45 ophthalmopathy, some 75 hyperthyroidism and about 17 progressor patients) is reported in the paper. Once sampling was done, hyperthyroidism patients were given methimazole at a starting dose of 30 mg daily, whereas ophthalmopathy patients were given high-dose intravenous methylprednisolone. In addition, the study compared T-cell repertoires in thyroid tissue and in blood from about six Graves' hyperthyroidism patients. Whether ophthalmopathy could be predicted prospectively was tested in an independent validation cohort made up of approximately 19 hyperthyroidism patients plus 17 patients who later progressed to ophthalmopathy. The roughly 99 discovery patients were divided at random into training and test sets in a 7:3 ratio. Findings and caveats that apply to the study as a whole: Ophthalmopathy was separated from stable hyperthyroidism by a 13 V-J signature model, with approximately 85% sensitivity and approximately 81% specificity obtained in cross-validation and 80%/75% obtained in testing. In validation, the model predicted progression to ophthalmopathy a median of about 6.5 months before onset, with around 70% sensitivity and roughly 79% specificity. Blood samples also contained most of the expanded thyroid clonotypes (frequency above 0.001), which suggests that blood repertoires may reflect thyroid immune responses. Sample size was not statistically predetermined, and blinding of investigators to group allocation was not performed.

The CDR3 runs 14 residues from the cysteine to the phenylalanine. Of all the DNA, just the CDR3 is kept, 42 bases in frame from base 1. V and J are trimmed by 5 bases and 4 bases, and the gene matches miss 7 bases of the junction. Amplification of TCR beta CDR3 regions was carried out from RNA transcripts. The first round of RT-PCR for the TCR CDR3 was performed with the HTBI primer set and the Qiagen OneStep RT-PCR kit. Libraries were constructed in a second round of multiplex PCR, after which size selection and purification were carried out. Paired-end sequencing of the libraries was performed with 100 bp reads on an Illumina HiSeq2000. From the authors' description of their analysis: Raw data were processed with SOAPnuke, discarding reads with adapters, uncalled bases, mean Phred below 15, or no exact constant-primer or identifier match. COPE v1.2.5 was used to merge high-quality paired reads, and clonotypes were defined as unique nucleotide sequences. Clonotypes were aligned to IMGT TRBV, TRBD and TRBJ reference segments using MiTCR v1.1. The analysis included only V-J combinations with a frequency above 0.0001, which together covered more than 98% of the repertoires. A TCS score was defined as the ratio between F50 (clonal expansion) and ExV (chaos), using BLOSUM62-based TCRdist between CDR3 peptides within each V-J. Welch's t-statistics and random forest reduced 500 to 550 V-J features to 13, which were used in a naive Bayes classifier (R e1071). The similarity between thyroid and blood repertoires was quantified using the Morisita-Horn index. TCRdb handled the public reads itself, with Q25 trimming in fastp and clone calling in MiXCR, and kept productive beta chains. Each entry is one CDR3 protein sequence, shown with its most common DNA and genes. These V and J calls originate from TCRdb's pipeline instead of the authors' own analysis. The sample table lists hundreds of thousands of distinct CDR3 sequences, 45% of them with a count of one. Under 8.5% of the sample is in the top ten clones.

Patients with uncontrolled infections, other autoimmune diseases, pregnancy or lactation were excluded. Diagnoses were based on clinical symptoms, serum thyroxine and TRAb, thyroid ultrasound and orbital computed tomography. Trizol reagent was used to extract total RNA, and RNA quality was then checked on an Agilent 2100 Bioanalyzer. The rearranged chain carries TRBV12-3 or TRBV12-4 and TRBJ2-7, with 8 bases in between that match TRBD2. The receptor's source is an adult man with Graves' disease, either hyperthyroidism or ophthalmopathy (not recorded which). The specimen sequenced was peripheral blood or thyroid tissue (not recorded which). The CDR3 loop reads CASSTAGADYEQYF. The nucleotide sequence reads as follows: TGTGCCAGCAGTACAGCGGGGGCCGATTACGAGCAGTACTTC.